These T cell receptor beta chains were read from a single sample in a study of shared clonotypes between healthy human individuals. Produced via immunoSEQ multiplex PCR; TCRdb's table is partial and in-frame only. The table records 2 million to 2.5 million clones, almost 96% of them present only once. Sequenced input: naive CD4+ T cells sorted from blood. These TCRs come from a man aged 18-30 years in good health. The CDR3 runs from the conserved cysteine through the conserved F or W. Fields, in order: V gene, CDR3 length, CDR3 protein.

TRBV5-1 | 13 | CASSLVVGNEQYF
TRBV28 | 19 | CASSFTYKTNSNMNTEAFF
TRBV7-9 | 14 | CASSRAVSTDTQYF
TRBV6-5 | 14 | CASSRGVGAYGYTF
TRBV10-1 | 14 | CASSDSGTYYEQYF
TRBV6-5 | 15 | CASSYGQSSGNTIYF
TRBV7-9 | 16 | CASSSRLAGVTYEQYF
TRBV5-5 | 14 | CASSLVPSGSEQYF
TRBV30 | 16 | CAWSSGLAGNTGELFF
TRBV28 | 12 | CASSSRVTEAFF
TRBV6-5 | 14 | CASAGTGGGYGYTF
TRBV29-1 | 14 | CSVSTGVVDQPQHF
TRBV10-3 | 13 | CAISTGMYETQYF
TRBV18 | 14 | CASSPPAGDYGYTF
TRBV28 | 14 | CASSLGGNLDTQYF
TRBV18 | 13 | CASSQDNQETQYF
TRBV18 | 14 | CASSLQGSGQPQHF
TRBV5-1 | 15 | CASSTGTSNTGELFF
TRBV5-1 | 16 | CASSLAQGRGHEKLFF
TRBV5-6 | 14 | CASSPLGNPYEQYF
TRBV5-1 | 14 | CASSQTLEWETQYF
TRBV6-6 | 14 | CASSYSAQDYEQYF
TRBV10-3 | 12 | CAIRVAGNEQYF
TRBV4-1 | 17 | CASSSPDRGLTNYGYTF
TRBV6-5 | 14 | CASSSLQGADGYTF
TRBV18 | 12 | CASSPQGGQQFF
TRBV2 | 14 | CASSGTSGGETQYF
TRBV4-3 | 15 | CASSQIAGGYNEQFF
TRBV6-1 | 13 | CASQVGSSYEQYF
TRBV27 | 15 | CASSLFGQGYSPLHF
TRBV6-5 | 15 | CASSTTSGGSYEQYF
TRBV4-2 | 16 | CASSQESIGGLQPQHF
TRBV5-1 | 16 | CASSVMGIPMAGELFF
TRBV30 | 14 | CAWSKDGYNSPLHF
TRBV6-5 | 14 | CASQMTSGANVLTF
TRBV6-1 | 14 | CASSLTAQNQPQHF
TRBV6-6 | 15 | CASTGATGGIGELFF
TRBV2 | 15 | CASSDRTGRGETQYF
TRBV19 | 16 | CASSIPSGTNTGELFF
TRBV6-4 | 15 | CASSGNGGILGTQYF
TRBV28 | 14 | CASSFSATGYGYTF